The 9 T cell receptor beta chains below come from one sample, sequenced in a study of T cell responses to AZD1222 COVID-19 vaccine (dated by TCRdb to about 2021). This sample's time point label indicates: baseline before first vaccination. The protocol used for the library was the immunoSEQ multiplex PCR assay. Entries here come from immuneACCESS through TCRdb and include only in-frame sequences with V and J called. Some clones fail to appear in such tables; in the studies checked, an unresolved V gene covers under half of the shortfall, and the cause of the remainder is unknown. The table for this sample lists about 130,000 clones; 90% to 95% of them were counted only once. Over 2.5% of the sample comes from the top ten. Sequences were derived from peripheral blood, sampled on day 0 of AZD1222 vaccination. The source of these receptors is an adult in good health.

The count of this clone is one. The chain recombines TRBV5-1 with TRBJ2-7; 8 bases fit TRBD1. Trimming at V came to 1 base and at J to 5 bases, leaving 5 bases not matched to a gene. This CDR3 contains 14 residues. Germline V lookup: CDR1 SGHRS, CDR2 YFSETQ. The CDR3 region is CASSLQGASHEQYF. CDR3 bases: TGCGCCAGCAGCTTGCAGGGGGCGAGTCACGAGCAGTACTTC.

In nucleotides, the CDR3 is TGCGCCAGCAGTCAATTGTGGTGGCATGTGGGCGATGGCTACACCTTC. It encodes CASSQLWWHVGDGYTF. The chain couples TRBV23-1 to TRBJ1-2, with D unclear. TRBV23-1 is an ORF, with its function uncertain. Between the trimmed V and J ends, which lost 1 base and 6 bases, there was a span of 18 bases. The CDR3 covers 16 residues.

The gene calls are TRBV19 and TRBJ2-2; maybe TRBD2 (5 bases). Germline assignment: CDR1 LNHDA and CDR2 SQIVND (reference sequence). The V gene lost 1 base and the J gene lost 4 bases, with 13 bases spanning the gap. CDR3 size: 16 residues. Here the CDR3 DNA reads TGTGCCAGTAGTATAGGGGTCCAGGCGGGCACCGGGGAGCTGTTTTTT. Translation: CASSIGVQAGTGELFF.

The V gene is TRBV7-9, the J gene TRBJ1-2; maybe TRBD1 (6 bases). Germline V lookup: CDR1 SEHNR, CDR2 FQNEAQ (reference sequence). V was shortened by 2 bases and J by 3 bases, with 7 bases between the two germline ends. The CDR3 covers 13 residues. CDR3 amino acids: CASSLTGYYGYTF. CDR3 coding DNA: TGTGCCAGCAGCTTAACAGGGTACTATGGCTACACCTTC.

The chain combines TRBV4-1 with TRBJ1-6; D is unclear. Trimming removed 5 bases from V and 0 bases from J, with 11 bases in between. Germline values: CDR1 MGHRA, CDR2 YSYEKL. The CDR3 consists of 16 residues. CDR3: CASSLDYSSYNSPLHF. The CDR3 bases are TGCGCCAGCAGCTTAGACTATAGCTCCTATAATTCACCCCTCCACTTT.

CDR3: CASSLVGQGKNTEAFF. The CDR3 region has the DNA TGTGCCAGCAGCTTAGTGGGACAGGGCAAGAACACTGAAGCTTTCTTT. This chain connects TRBV7-9 to TRBJ1-1; 9 bases are a match to TRBD1. The CDR3 runs to 16 residues. Per the germline V gene, CDR1 is SEHNR and CDR2 is FQNEAQ (reference sequence). Unmatched junction bases numbered 4, after V lost 1 base and J lost 1 base.

This sequence joins TRBV7-9 and TRBJ2-1; the match to TRBD2 covers 11 bases. Germline CDR1 and CDR2: SEHNR and FQNEAQ (reference sequence). The V gene end was trimmed by 5 bases and the J gene end by 6 bases; junction bases not matched to a gene: 6. The CDR3 is made up of 15 amino acids. The CDR3: CASSLTSGSFNEQFF. The CDR3 nucleotides are TGTGCCAGCAGCCTAACTAGCGGGAGTTTCAATGAGCAGTTCTTC.

V is TRBV6-5 and J is TRBJ2-3, with TRBD2 matching 8 bases. This CDR3 spans 15 amino acids. The V gene's germline CDR1 is MNHEY and CDR2 SVGAGI. J lost 3 bases, V lost 5 bases, and 7 bases had no gene match. CDR3: CASSLSGKGTDTQYF. The CDR3 nucleotides are TGTGCCAGCAGTCTTAGCGGGAAGGGTACAGATACGCAGTATTTT.

The genes are TRBV25-1 and TRBJ1-1; no reliable D call. Deletions cut 8 bases from V and 4 bases from J, with 8 bases between. The CDR3 length is 11 residues. The germline gives CDR1 MGHDK, CDR2 SYGVNS. CDR3 amino acids: CASGVGTEAFF. The CDR3 DNA reads TGTGCCAGCGGTGTAGGCACTGAAGCTTTCTTT.